A single sample is the source of the 18 T cell receptor beta chains below, sequenced in a study of radiation and T cells in renal cell carcinoma. Documented time point: blood 4 weeks post-SBRT, at nephrectomy. This sample's treatment: 15 Gy SBRT to primary tumor, nephrectomy 4 weeks later. Method: immunoSEQ multiplex PCR; TCRdb's copy keeps in-frame clones and lacks some. This sample has approximately 86,000 clones; approximately 86% occur once, and the top ten carry roughly 10%. This sample comprised blood, obtained from a patient whose treatment included radiotherapy and nephrectomy. The receptors come from a man aged 50 to 59 with renal cell carcinoma.

This rearrangement joins TRBV5-4 to TRBJ1-2, with D possibly being TRBD1 (6 bases). Trimming shortened V by 5 bases and J by 5 bases, and 16 bases separated the two germline ends. The CDR3 length is 14 residues. Per germline, CDR1 SGHNT and CDR2 YYREEE (reference sequence). CDR3 sequence reads: CASREEQGIYGYTF. The CDR3, as DNA: TGTGCCAGCAGGGAGGAACAGGGTATATATGGCTACACCTTC.

The J gene is TRBJ2-1, the V gene TRBV5-1; D may correspond to TRBD1 or TRBD2 (6 bases each). This CDR3 comprises 17 residues. The V end was cut by 7 bases, the J end by 5 bases, with 25 bases between. The germline gives CDR1 SGHRS, CDR2 YFSETQ. The CDR3, as DNA: TGCGCCAGCGGCGAGCTGGCGGGGACATTGGCACACAATGAGCAGTTCTTC. Residues: CASGELAGTLAHNEQFF. Based on the CDR3 plus reference TRBV5-1 and TRBJ2-1, the full variable domain is KAGVTQTPRYLIKTRGQQVTLSCSPISGHRSVSWYQQTPGQGLQFLFEYFSETQRNKGNFPGRFSGRQFSNSRSEMNVSTLELGDSALYLCASGELAGTLAHNEQFFGPGTRLTVL.

The CDR3 sequence: CASSLDRRSEQYF. The CDR3 coding sequence is TGCGCCAGCAGCCTGGACCGTCGGTCCGAGCAGTACTTC. The gene calls are TRBV4-1 and TRBJ2-7, with D unresolved. Germline V lookup: CDR1 MGHRA, CDR2 YSYEKL. V lost 4 bases to trimming and J lost 6 bases, with 13 bases between them. This CDR3 is built from 13 residues.

Concerning this clone: Mismatch with germline at one junction end may stem from a read error. This chain links TRBV7-7 with TRBJ2-1; D is possibly TRBD1 or TRBD2 (5 bases each). Germline V lookup: CDR1 SSHAT, CDR2 FNYEAQ (reference sequence). The CDR3 length is 13 residues. The CDR3 reads CASSPERGNEQFF. The CDR3 DNA follows: TGTGCTAGCAGCCCGGAGAGGGGCAATGAGCAGTTCTTC.

V usage is TRBV11-2 and J usage is TRBJ2-5, with 7 bases lining up with TRBD2. Trimming at V came to 1 base and at J to 5 bases, leaving 4 bases not matched to a gene. Germline loops: CDR1 SGHAT, CDR2 FQNNGV. There are 14 residues in the CDR3. CDR3: CASSLGGLEETQYF. CDR3 DNA sequence: TGTGCCAGCAGCTTAGGAGGACTAGAGGAGACCCAGTACTTC.

The rearrangement joins TRBV4-3 to TRBJ2-2; D may be TRBD2 (5 bases). CDR3 length: 15 amino acids. Trimming removed 0 bases from V and 2 bases from J, with 7 bases in between. In germline, CDR1 is LGHNA, CDR2 YSLEER. Here the CDR3 reads CASSQDRLNTGELFF. Written as DNA, the CDR3 is TGCGCCAGCAGCCAAGACAGACTAAACACCGGGGAGCTGTTTTTT.

The J gene is TRBJ1-1, the V gene TRBV6-1; TRBD1 might be the D (6 bases). This CDR3 is 12 amino acids long. Trimming took off 6 bases at V and 6 bases at J, with 11 bases between the two ends. Germline V gene data show CDR1 as MNHNS and CDR2 as SASEGT. The CDR3 coding sequence is TGTGCCAGCAGGGGCCCAGGGGCTGAAGCTTTCTTT. Translated: CASRGPGAEAFF.

This chain joins TRBV19 and TRBJ2-3; a weak D match, TRBD2 (7 bases). CDR1 LNHDA and CDR2 SQIVND come from the germline V gene (reference sequence). CDR3 length: 13 amino acids. Trimming removed 10 bases from V and 3 bases from J, with 14 bases in between. The CDR3: CATGGGPTDTQYF. The CDR3 DNA reads as TGTGCCACTGGGGGGGGGCCAACAGATACGCAGTATTTT.

The chain combines TRBV29-1 with TRBJ2-3; D possibly corresponds to TRBD2 (6 bases). Trimming shortened V by 6 bases and J by 2 bases, and 24 bases separated the two germline ends. The CDR3 consists of 17 residues. The germline gives CDR1 SQVTM, CDR2 ANQGSEA. CDR3 region: CSVPASSGLEITDTQYF. CDR3 nucleotide sequence: TGCAGCGTGCCAGCCTCCTCGGGACTGGAAATCACAGATACGCAGTATTTT.

The chain uses TRBV4-1 and TRBJ1-2, with a tentative D call TRBD1 (6 bases). V was trimmed by 4 bases and J by 4 bases, leaving 16 bases between them. CDR1 is MGHRA, CDR2 YSYEKL, per germline. The CDR3 extends over 15 amino acids. The chain's CDR3 is CASSPEETGPYGYTF. The CDR3 nucleotides read TGCGCCAGCAGCCCTGAAGAGACAGGACCCTATGGCTACACCTTC.

The gene calls are TRBV6-6 and TRBJ2-3; D may match TRBD1 or TRBD2 (5 bases each). Germline assignment: CDR1 MNHNY and CDR2 SVGAGI (reference sequence). The ends were cut back, 5 bases at V and 6 bases at J, with 18 bases in the middle. The CDR3 is 15 residues long. The CDR3 DNA sequence: TGTGCCAGCAGTAAGACGGGACCGAAGATGGATACGCAGTATTTT. Translating gives CASSKTGPKMDTQYF.

The chain carries TRBV6-1 and TRBJ2-7; the D gene is possibly TRBD1 (6 bases). Trimming took off 6 bases at V and 0 bases at J, with 6 bases between the two ends. The CDR3 is 12 residues long. Germline lookup yields CDR1 MNHNS and CDR2 SASEGT. CDR3 nucleotide sequence: TGTGCCAGCAGGGACAGCTCCTACGAGCAGTACTTC. Translated, it gives CASRDSSYEQYF.

The chain is built from TRBV4-3 and TRBJ1-2; 8 nucleotides agree with TRBD1. The V gene end was trimmed by 3 bases and the J gene end by 8 bases; junction bases not matched to a gene: 8. Germline CDR1 is LGHNA and CDR2 is YSLEER. The length of the CDR3 is 14 residues. The CDR3 nucleotides read TGCGCCAGCAGCCAGGGACAGGCCTTTTGGGGCTACACCTTC. This encodes CASSQGQAFWGYTF.

This clone was counted a few times. V usage is TRBV6-5 and J usage is TRBJ1-2; 10 positions agree with TRBD1. Germline loops: CDR1 MNHEY, CDR2 SVGAGI. V dropped 5 bases and J dropped 2; count of bases not matched to a gene: 5. The CDR3 length is 15 residues. This chain's CDR3 is CASSGGTGANYGYTF. The CDR3 nucleotides read TGTGCCAGCAGTGGCGGGACAGGGGCGAACTATGGCTACACCTTC.

This clone was counted between two and nine times. This chain uses TRBV30 with TRBJ2-1, with 8 bases fitting TRBD1. Losses at the gene ends were 4 bases for V and 7 bases for J; bases not matched to a gene: 6. The CDR3 totals 13 residues. Looked up from germline, CDR1 is GTSNPN and CDR2 is SVGIG (reference sequence). The CDR3 DNA follows: TGTGCCTGGACCGGGAACAGGGGGAATGAGCAGTTCTTC. Its translation: CAWTGNRGNEQFF.

V gene TRBV27 combines with J gene TRBJ2-7; unclear D gene. The CDR3 sequence is 15 residues long. Trimming took 7 bases from V and 2 from J, leaving 18 bases between them. Germline V gives CDR1 MNHEY, CDR2 SMNVEV (reference sequence). The CDR3 loop is CASKREWAQPYEQYF. DNA for the CDR3: TGTGCCAGCAAGCGTGAGTGGGCCCAACCCTACGAGCAGTACTTC.

CDR3 nucleotide sequence: TGTGCCAGCAGCTTAGAGGGGGGAGGTCAGCCCCAGCATTTT. Translated: CASSLEGGGQPQHF. V gene TRBV7-6 combines with J gene TRBJ1-5, with a tentative D call TRBD1 (6 bases). From germline, CDR1 is SGHVS and CDR2 FNYEAQ. There are 14 residues in the CDR3. V was cut by 1 base and J by 6 bases, with 10 bases left in between.

V is TRBV4-3 and J is TRBJ2-2; no reliable D call. Germline CDR1 is LGHNA and CDR2 is YSLEER. Between the trimmed V and J ends, which lost 1 base and 0 bases, there was a span of 9 bases. The CDR3 is made up of 16 amino acids. The CDR3 nucleotides are TGCGCCAGCAGCCAAGGTACAGAACCGAACACCGGGGAGCTGTTTTTT. It encodes CASSQGTEPNTGELFF.